The next 4 T cell receptor delta chains were all read from a single sample in a study of γδ T cells in repeated Plasmodium falciparum infection. Gammadelta T cells were flow-sorted from PBMC into Vgamma9/Vdelta2+ and Vdelta2-negative populations for bulk analysis. TCRdb re-called clones from the multiplex PCR reads using CATT. The repertoire holds about 93,000 delta-chain clones, over 0.9% seen once, with around 9.6% in the top ten. Sequenced: gamma-delta T cells from blood. The receptors originated from a pool of human donors (malaria-infected and uninfected, not separated).

This clone has a count of ten or more. A far larger clone is a single base away, which makes a read error likely. The same CDR3 can be traced to other DNA sequences in this sample. V gene TRDV2 combines with J gene TRDJ3, with D uncertain. TCRdb supplies no J gene; here it was assigned by aligning the nucleotide sequence to germline. The germline V gene has CDR1 GEAIGNYY and CDR2 EKD. CDR3 length equals 13 residues. The CDR3: CACDTWDTRQMFF. The CDR3 DNA follows: TGTGCCTGTGACACCTGGGACACCCGGCAGATGTTTTTC.

This clone was recorded a few times. TCRdb has a much larger clone's protein, which differs at residue 18 from the translation of this DNA, likely because of a read error; what is shown is the protein translated from the DNA. The V gene is TRDV1, but the J gene lacks a call; the table's D call of TRDD3 was not tested on the DNA. CDR1 is TSWWSYY, CDR2 QGS, per germline. CDR3 length equals 19 residues. The CDR3 sequence is CALGNSGYWGTEYTDKLTF. CDR3 coding DNA: TGTGCTCTTGGGAATTCTGGGTACTGGGGGACAGAATACACCGATAAACTCACCTTT.

There are a few counts of this clone. A read error is likely here: a far larger clone is one base away. The sample holds other DNA sequences that translate to the same CDR3. The genes are TRDV1 and TRDJ1, with 10 positions matching TRDD3. The J gene, absent from TCRdb, was called here by matching the DNA to germline. Germline V gene sequence: CDR1 TSWWSYY, CDR2 QGS. The CDR3 is 18 amino acids. Here the CDR3 DNA reads TGTGCCCTTGGGACCCACCTGGGGGATAAGTATAACACCGATAAACTCATCTTT. It is translated as CALGTHLGDKYNTDKLIF.

This clone was recorded at least ten times. Translating the DNA gives a protein that differs from the TCRdb entry at residue 8; the protein shown here is that DNA translation. The V call is TRDV1, the J call TRDJ2, with 13 positions matching TRDD3. The V gene end was trimmed by 4 bases and the J gene end by 4 bases; junction bases not matched to a gene: 24. Germline V gene data show CDR1 as TSWWSYY and CDR2 as QGS. The CDR3 totals 23 residues. This CDR3 is CALGGFLRYFEYWGIRGTAQLFF. The CDR3 DNA follows: TGTGCTCTTGGGGGATTCCTACGTTACTTTGAGTACTGGGGGATACGAGGGACAGCACAACTCTTCTTT.